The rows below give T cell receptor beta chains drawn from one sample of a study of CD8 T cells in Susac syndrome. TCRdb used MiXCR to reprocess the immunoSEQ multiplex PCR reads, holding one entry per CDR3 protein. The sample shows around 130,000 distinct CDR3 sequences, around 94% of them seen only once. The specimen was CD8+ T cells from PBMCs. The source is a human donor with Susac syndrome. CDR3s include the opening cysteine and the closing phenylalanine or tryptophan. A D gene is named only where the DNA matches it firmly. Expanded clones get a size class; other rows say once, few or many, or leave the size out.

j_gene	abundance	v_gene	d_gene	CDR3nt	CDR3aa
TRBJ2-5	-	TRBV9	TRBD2	TGTGCCAGCAGCGTAGGGACTAGCGGGGGAGTGACCCAGTACTTC	CASSVGTSGGVTQYF
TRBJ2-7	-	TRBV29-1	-	TGCAGCGTTGACAGGGGCGGTTCCTACGAGCAGTACTTC	CSVDRGGSYEQYF
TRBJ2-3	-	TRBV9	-	TGTGCCAGCAGCGTAGGGGGGGACACAGATACGCAGTATTTT	CASSVGGDTDTQYF
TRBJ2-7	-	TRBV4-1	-	TGCGCCAGCAGCCAAGAAGACAGCTCCTACGAGCAGTACTTC	CASSQEDSSYEQYF
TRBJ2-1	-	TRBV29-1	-	TGCAGCGTTGACCCCGGGTCGGGGGATGCCTTTTACTACGAGCAGTTCTTC	CSVDPGSGDAFYYEQFF
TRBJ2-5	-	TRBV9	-	TGTGCCAGCGGGGGCGAGGATGAAGCACAGGGTGGAGAGACCCAGTACTTC	CASGGEDEAQGGETQYF
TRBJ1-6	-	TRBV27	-	TGTGCCAGCAGTTTTCCTAATCGGAATTCACCCCTCCACTTT	CASSFPNRNSPLHF
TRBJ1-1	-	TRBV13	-	TGTGCCAGCAGTGGGAGCGAGGCACAAGCTTTCTTT	CASSGSEAQAFF
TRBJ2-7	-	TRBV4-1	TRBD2	TGCGCCAGCAGCAGCGGACTAGCGGTCTACGAGCAGTACTTC	CASSSGLAVYEQYF
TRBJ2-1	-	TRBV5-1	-	TGCGCCAGCAGCTCCAACAATGAGCAGTTCTTC	CASSSNNEQFF
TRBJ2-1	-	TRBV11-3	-	TGTGCCAGCAGCTTAGCCACTCACAATGAGCAGTTCTTC	CASSLATHNEQFF
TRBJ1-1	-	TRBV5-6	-	TGTGCCAGCAGCCAGGGACCTTACACTGAAGCTTTCTTT	CASSQGPYTEAFF
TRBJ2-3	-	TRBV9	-	TGTGCCAGCAGCGTAGCGGGGTCCACAGATACGCAGTATTTT	CASSVAGSTDTQYF
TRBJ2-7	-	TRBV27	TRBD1	TGTGCCAGCAGTTTGTTCGGGACAGCCTCCTACGAGCAGTACTTC	CASSLFGTASYEQYF
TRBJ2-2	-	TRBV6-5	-	TGTGCCAGCAGAGGGGGGAGGGACACCGGGGAGCTGTTTTTT	CASRGGRDTGELFF
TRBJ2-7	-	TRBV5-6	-	TGTGCCAGCAGCGACCACTCCTACGAGCAGTACTTC	CASSDHSYEQYF
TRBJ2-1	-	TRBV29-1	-	TGCAGCGTTGAAGAGGCCGCGAGTGAGCAGTTCTTC	CSVEEAASEQFF
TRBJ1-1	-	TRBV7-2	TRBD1	TGTGCCAGCAGCTCCGGACAGGGAATGAACACTGAAGCTTTCTTT	CASSSGQGMNTEAFF
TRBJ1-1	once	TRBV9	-	TGTGCCAGCAGCGTAGGAGGGAGAATGAACACTGAAGCTTTCTTT	CASSVGGRMNTEAFF
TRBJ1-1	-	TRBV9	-	TGTGCCAGCAGCGTGACCGCAAACAATGAAGCTTTCTTT	CASSVTANNEAFF
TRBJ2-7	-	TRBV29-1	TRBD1	TGCAGCGTTGAAGTCAGAGGACAGGGACCAACCTACGAGCAGTACTTC	CSVEVRGQGPTYEQYF
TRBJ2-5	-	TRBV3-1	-	TGTGCCAGCAGCCAAAATATCCCGGAGGAGACCCAGTACTTC	CASSQNIPEETQYF
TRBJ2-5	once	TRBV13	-	TGTGCCAGCAGCGATACAGGAATTTGGGGGGAGACCCAGTACTTC	CASSDTGIWGETQYF
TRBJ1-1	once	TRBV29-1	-	TGCAGCGTTGACAGGGCTGAAGCTTTCTTT	CSVDRAEAFF
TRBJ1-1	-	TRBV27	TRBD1	TGTGCCAGCAGCGGACAGGGGAACACTGAAGCTTTCTTT	CASSGQGNTEAFF
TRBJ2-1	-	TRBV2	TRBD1	TGTGCCGGCACAGGGGCGAGGGTAGCGCACAATGAGCAGTTCTTC	CAGTGARVAHNEQFF
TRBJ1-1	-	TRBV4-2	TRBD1	TGTGCCAGCAGCCCCAAAGGACAGGGCTACACTGAAGCTTTCTTT	CASSPKGQGYTEAFF
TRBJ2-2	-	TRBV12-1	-	TGTGCCAGCAGCCCCGGGACGATGCCCGGGGAGCTGTTTTTT	CASSPGTMPGELFF
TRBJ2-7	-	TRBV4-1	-	TGCGCCAGCAGCCAAGAGTGGACAGGCCGCGGGGACGAGCAGTACTTC	CASSQEWTGRGDEQYF
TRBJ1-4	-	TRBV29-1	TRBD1	TGCAGCGTTGAAGCCGGGACAGCAACTAATGAAAAACTGTTTTTT	CSVEAGTATNEKLFF
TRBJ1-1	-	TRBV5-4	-	TGTGCCAGCAGACAGGGTTCCGGGAACACTGAAGCTTTCTTT	CASRQGSGNTEAFF
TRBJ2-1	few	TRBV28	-	TGTGCCAGCAGTTTTAATGAGCAGTTCTTC	CASSFNEQFF
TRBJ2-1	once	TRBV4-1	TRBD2	TGCGCCAGCAGCCTCGGTTCTAGCGGGTCCTCCTACAATGAGCAGTTCTTC	CASSLGSSGSSYNEQFF
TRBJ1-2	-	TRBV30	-	TGTGCCTGGGTGCCTCTAGGAGGCTACACCTTC	CAWVPLGGYTF
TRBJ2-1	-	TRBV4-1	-	TGCGCCAGCAGCCTACAGGTTTACAATGAGCAGTTCTTC	CASSLQVYNEQFF
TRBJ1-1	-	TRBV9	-	TGTGCCAGCAGCACGGACGACACTGAAGCTTTCTTT	CASSTDDTEAFF
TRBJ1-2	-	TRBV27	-	TGTGCCAGCAGTTTATCAGGACGGCTCTATGGCTACACCTTC	CASSLSGRLYGYTF
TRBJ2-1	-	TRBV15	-	TGTGCCACCAGCAGAGATATTCCAGAGGCCGGGAATGAGCAGTTCTTC	CATSRDIPEAGNEQFF
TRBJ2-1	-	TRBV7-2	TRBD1	TGTGCCAGCAGCTTAGGGGCAGGGGGCCGATCATGGGAGCAGTTCTTC	CASSLGAGGRSWEQFF
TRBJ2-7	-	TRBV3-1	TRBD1	TGTGCCAGCAGCCACGCTCCTTGGACAGGTAACTCCTACGAGCAGTACTTC	CASSHAPWTGNSYEQYF
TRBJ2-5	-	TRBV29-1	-	TGCAGCGCAGACCTAGCGTCAGGTATAGAGACCCAGTACTTC	CSADLASGIETQYF
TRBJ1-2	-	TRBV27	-	TGTGCCAGCAGTTACGGGGGCGACTATGGCTACACCTTC	CASSYGGDYGYTF
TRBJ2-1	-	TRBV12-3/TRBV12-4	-	TGTGCCAGCAGCCTGACTCGCCCCAGCTCCTACAATGAGCAGTTCTTC	CASSLTRPSSYNEQFF